The source of this T cell receptor (beta chain) is a study of shared clonotypes between healthy human individuals. Naive CD8 cells comprised CD45RO-negative, CCR7-positively selected cells, excluding terminally differentiated effector memory CD45RA+ cells. Notes on this clone: Its antigen is unknown.

General study points: Among non-shared clonotypes, generation probabilities were lower than among those shared by all four donors.

The CDR3 sequence is 14 residues long. Germline trimming cut 6 bases from V and 2 bases from J; bases unmatched to any gene: 6. Per germline, CDR1 MNHEY and CDR2 SVGAGI. Here immunoSEQ multiplex PCR was the method, and the copy in TCRdb shows in-frame clones only, minus some. The table includes around 2,100,000 clones, about 95% detected once. Sequencing was carried out using naive CD8+ T cells sorted from blood. The gene calls are TRBV6-5 and TRBJ1-1; 7 nucleotides line up with TRBD1. The sequence came from a man between 18 and 35 years old in good health. CDR3 in DNA: TGTGCCAGCAGCCCGCCAGGGGGAAACACTGAAGCTTTCTTT. Translated: CASSPPGGNTEAFF.